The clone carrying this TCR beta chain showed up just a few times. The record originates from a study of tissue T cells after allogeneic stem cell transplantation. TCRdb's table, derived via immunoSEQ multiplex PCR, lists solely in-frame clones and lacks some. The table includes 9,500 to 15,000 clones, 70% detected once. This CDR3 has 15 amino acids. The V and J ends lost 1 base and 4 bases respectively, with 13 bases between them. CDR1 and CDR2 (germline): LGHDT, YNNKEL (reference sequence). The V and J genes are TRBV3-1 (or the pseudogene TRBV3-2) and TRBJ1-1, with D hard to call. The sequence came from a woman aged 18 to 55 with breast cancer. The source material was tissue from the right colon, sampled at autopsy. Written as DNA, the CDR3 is TGTGCCAGCAGCCAAGGTACGTCGGGTGGCACTGAAGCTTTCTTT. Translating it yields CASSQGTSGGTEAFF.